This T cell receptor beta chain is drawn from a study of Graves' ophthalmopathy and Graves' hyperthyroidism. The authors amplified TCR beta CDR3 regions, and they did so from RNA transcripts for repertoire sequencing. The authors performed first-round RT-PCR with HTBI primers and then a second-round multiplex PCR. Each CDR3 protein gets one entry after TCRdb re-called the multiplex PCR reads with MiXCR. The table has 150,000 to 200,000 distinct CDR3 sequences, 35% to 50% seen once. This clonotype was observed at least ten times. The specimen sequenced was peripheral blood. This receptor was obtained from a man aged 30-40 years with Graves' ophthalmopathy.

DNA for the CDR3: TGTGCCATCTCCTACTCCGGACGTAGCACGGAGCAGTACTTC. Translation: CAISYSGRSTEQYF. The V and J genes are TRBV6-2 or TRBV6-3 and TRBJ2-7; D is ambiguous. Trimming stripped 10 bases from V and 7 bases from J, with 23 bases between. Germline V gene sequence: CDR1 MNHEY, CDR2 SVGEGT. The CDR3 spans 14 residues.